The T cell receptor (beta chain) under discussion was sequenced for a study of T cells in women clearing cervical HPV infection. General study findings and limits: Effector/memory and HPV-specific T cells were not isolated, and association timing is unknown.

Germline lookup yields CDR1 PRHDT and CDR2 FYEKMQ (reference sequence). CDR3 length: 18 amino acids. Some clones are missing from TCRdb's copy, which holds only in-frame ones; the method was immunoSEQ multiplex PCR. The sample has some 32,000 clones. Details on this clone: What it recognizes is unknown. The CDR3 end falls 3 residues outside the read, so it is completed with the germline J gene.

The J gene is TRBJ1-2, the V gene TRBV13; D is unresolved. The TCR originated in a woman between 18 and 69 years old with a cervical HPV16 infection that either progressed to CIN3+ or cleared (not recorded which). The sequenced sample was blood buffy coat. CDR3 bases read: TGTGCCAGCAGCTTGGGCAGGCAGACCCTCACAAAAACCTACGAC. Translating gives CASSLGRQTLTKTYD. The whole CDR3 is CASSLGRQTLTKTYDYTF.